The table lists the clone carrying this T cell receptor beta chain with a few counts. Trimming removed 0 bases at V and 3 bases at J, with 15 bases between. This CDR3 spans 17 amino acids. For TCRbeta, the library was prepared with unique molecular identifiers. TCRdb re-called the PCR reads with MiXCR, one entry per CDR3 protein. The data hold over 400,000 distinct CDR3 sequences, with around 12% observed a single time. The sample originates from a study of T-cell reconstitution after alpha-beta-depleted transplantation in children. The sequence was obtained from a human donor who donated a stem cell graft to a child with combined immunodeficiency. Sequenced material: PBMCs from the stem cell graft donor, taken from the stem cell graft. The gene calls are TRBV12-3 or TRBV12-4 and TRBJ2-1; weak D call: TRBD2 (5 bases). The CDR3 bases are TGTGCCAGCAGTTTAGCGGGAGCGCTCCCGAGCTACAATGAGCAGTTCTTC. Its protein is CASSLAGALPSYNEQFF.